What follows is one T cell receptor beta chain and its context. Original analysis: Nucleated cell counts were estimated from reference gene primer amplification. Measured with immunoSEQ multiplex PCR; TCRdb has only the in-frame clones, and not every one. V and J calls and clone size are as listed in that table; D and trimming were resolved from the DNA. The profile covers 350,000 to 400,000 clones, with around 88% appearing a single time and less than 9% taken by the ten largest. The record originates from a study of blood T cell repertoires in COVID-19. Study-wide background: The United States, Italy and Spain supplied acute and convalescent COVID-19 samples. In each case, the material was cDNA or gDNA derived from T cells, B-cell-depleted T cells, or PBMCs.

One Seattle source followed patients from active infection through their disease course. Per the germline V gene, CDR1 is SGHTA and CDR2 is FQGNSA. The CDR3 length is 14 residues. V lost 4 bases and J 1 base, leaving 10 bases between the germline ends. The V and J genes are TRBV7-2 and TRBJ2-5, with D possibly being TRBD2 (6 bases). The source material was peripheral blood. This clonotype was sampled from a woman aged 60 to 75 with COVID-19, enrolled during active disease. For the CDR3, the DNA is TGTGCCAGCAGCTGGCGGGATTCCCAAGAGACCCAGTACTTC. Translation gives CASSWRDSQETQYF.